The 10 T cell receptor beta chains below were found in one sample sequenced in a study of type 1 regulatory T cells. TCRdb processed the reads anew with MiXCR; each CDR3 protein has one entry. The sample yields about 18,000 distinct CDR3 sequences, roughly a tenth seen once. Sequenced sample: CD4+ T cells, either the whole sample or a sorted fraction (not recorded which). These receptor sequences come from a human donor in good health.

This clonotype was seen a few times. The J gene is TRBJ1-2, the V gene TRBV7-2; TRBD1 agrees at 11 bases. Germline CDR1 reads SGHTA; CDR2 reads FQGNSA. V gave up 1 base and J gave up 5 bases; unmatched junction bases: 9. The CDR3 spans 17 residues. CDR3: CASSLGTGGAFRYGYTF. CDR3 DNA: TGTGCCAGCAGCTTAGGGACAGGGGGCGCGTTTCGGTATGGCTACACCTTC. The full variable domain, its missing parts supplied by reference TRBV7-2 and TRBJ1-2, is GAGVSQSPSNKVTEKGKDVELRCDPISGHTALYWYRQSLGQGLEFLIYFQGNSAPDKSGLPSDRFSAERTGGSVSTLTIQRTQQEDSAVYLCASSLGTGGAFRYGYTFGSGTRLTVV.

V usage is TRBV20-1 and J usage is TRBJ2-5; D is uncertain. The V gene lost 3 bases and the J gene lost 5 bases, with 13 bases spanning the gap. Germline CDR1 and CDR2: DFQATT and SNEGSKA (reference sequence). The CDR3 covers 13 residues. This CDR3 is CSASSPKAETQYF. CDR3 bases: TGCAGTGCTAGTTCCCCAAAAGCGGAGACCCAGTACTTC.

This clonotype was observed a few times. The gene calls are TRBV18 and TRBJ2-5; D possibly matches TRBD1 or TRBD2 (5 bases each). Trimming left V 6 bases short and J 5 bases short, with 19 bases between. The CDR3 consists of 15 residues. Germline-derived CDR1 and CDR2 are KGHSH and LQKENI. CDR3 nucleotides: TGTGCCAGCTCGCCCAGACGGGGCCGAGGGGAGACCCAGTACTTC. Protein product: CASSPRRGRGETQYF.

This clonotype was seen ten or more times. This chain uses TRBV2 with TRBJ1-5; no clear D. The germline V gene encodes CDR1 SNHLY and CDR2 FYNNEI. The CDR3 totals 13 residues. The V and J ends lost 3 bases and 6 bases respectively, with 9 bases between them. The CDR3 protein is CASSDSESQPQHF. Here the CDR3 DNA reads TGTGCCAGCAGTGATTCGGAGAGTCAGCCCCAGCATTTT.

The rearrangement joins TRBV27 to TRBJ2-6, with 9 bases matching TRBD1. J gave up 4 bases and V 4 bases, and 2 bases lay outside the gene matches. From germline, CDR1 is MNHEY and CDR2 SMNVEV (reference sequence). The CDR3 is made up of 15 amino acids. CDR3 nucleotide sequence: TGTGCCAGCAGTTACAGGGGGCCAGGGGCCAACGTCCTGACTTTC. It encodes CASSYRGPGANVLTF.

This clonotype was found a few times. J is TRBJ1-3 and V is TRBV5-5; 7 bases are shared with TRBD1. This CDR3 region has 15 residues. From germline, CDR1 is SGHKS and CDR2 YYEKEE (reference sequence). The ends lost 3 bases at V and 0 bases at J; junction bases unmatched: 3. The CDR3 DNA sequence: TGTGCCAGCAGCTGGCAGGGGGTCTCTGGAAACACCATATATTTT. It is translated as CASSWQGVSGNTIYF.

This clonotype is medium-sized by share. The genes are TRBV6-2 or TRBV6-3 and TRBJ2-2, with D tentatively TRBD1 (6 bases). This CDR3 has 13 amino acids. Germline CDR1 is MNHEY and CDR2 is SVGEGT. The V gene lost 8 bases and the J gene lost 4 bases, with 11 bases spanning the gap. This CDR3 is CASQGRSTGELFF. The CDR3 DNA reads TGTGCCAGCCAGGGGCGAAGCACCGGGGAGCTGTTTTTT.

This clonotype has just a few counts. The CDR3 is CSARDHRGGNQPQHF. CDR3 coding DNA: TGCAGTGCTAGAGATCACAGGGGTGGCAATCAGCCCCAGCATTTT. The chain links TRBV20-1 to TRBJ1-5, with 7 nucleotides matching TRBD1. In germline, CDR1 is DFQATT, CDR2 SNEGSKA (reference sequence). The CDR3 has 15 amino acids. Trimming cost V 0 bases and J 2 bases; bases outside gene matches: 4.

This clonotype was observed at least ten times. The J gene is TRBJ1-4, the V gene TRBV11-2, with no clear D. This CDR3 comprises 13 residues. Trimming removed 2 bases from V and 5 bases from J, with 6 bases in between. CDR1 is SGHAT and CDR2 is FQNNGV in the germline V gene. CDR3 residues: CASSLTENEKLFF. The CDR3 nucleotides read TGTGCCAGCAGCTTAACAGAGAATGAAAAACTGTTTTTT.

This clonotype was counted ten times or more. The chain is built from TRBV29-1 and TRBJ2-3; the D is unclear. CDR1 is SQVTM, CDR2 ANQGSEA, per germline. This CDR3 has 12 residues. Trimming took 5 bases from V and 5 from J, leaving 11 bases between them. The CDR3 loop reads CSVSVVVDTQYF. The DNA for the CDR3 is TGCAGCGTTTCGGTAGTCGTAGATACGCAGTATTTT.